The T cell receptor (beta chain) under discussion was sequenced for a study of Graves' ophthalmopathy and Graves' hyperthyroidism. For this clonotype: Its specificity is not known.

Germline V lookup: CDR1 MNHEY, CDR2 SVGAGI. The V end was cut by 6 bases, the J end by 8 bases, with 19 bases between. This CDR3 has 15 amino acids. The authors enrolled newly diagnosed hyperthyroidism patients aged 18 to 65 with under 2 months' duration. Pregnancy or lactation, uncontrolled infections and other autoimmune diseases were grounds for excluding patients. Researchers took RNA transcripts and amplified TCR beta CDR3 regions from them. The first round was an RT-PCR with HTBI primers, and the second round was a multiplex PCR. TCRdb called the multiplex PCR reads again in MiXCR, with one record for every CDR3 protein. This table holds over a million distinct CDR3 sequences, about 38% found once. Study results and caveats: Using a 13-signature model, the authors split ophthalmopathy from stable hyperthyroidism, with roughly 90% sensitivity and approximately 81% specificity. Blood samples also showed most expanded thyroid clonotypes exceeding 0.001 frequency.

The chain combines TRBV6-5 with TRBJ1-4; no clear D. This TCR was recovered from an adult man with Graves' hyperthyroidism. Material for sequencing was peripheral blood or thyroid tissue (not recorded which). The CDR3 bases are TGTGCCAGCAGGGAGAGAGCCGGCGGTAACGAAAAACTGTTTTTT. Translated: CASRERAGGNEKLFF.